A single sample is the source of the 20 T cell receptor beta chains below, sequenced in a study of OX40 agonist ivuxolimab in advanced cancers. This table comes from immunoSEQ multiplex PCR, and its TCRdb copy is limited to in-frame clones, with some not included. Among tens of thousands of clones listed, 80% to 90% were seen once. Sequencing used CD4+ or CD8+ T cells sorted from blood, obtained in a trial of the OX40 agonist ivuxolimab. The receptors come from an adult with an advanced solid tumor such as melanoma, head and neck, liver or kidney cancer.

The genes are TRBV5-8 and TRBJ2-2; possibly TRBD2 for D (5 bases). Trimming cost V 4 bases and J 5 bases, with 12 bases left between them. The germline gives CDR1 SGHTS, CDR2 YDEGEE. The length of the CDR3 is 14 residues. CDR3 nucleotides: TGTGCCAGCAGCCCGAGGGTCGCAACCGGGGAGCTGTTTTTT. Its translation is CASSPRVATGELFF. Full variable domain (rest looked up from reference TRBV5-8 and TRBJ2-2): EAGVTQSPTHLIKTRGQQATLRCSPISGHTSVYWYQQALGLGLQFLLWYDEGEERNRGNFPPRFSGRQFPNYSSELNVNALELEDSALYLCASSPRVATGELFFGEGSRLTVL.

The chain combines TRBV7-9 with TRBJ1-1; D gene unclear. V was trimmed by 1 base and J by 6 bases, leaving 9 bases between them. The CDR3 totals 13 residues. Germline V lookup: CDR1 SEHNR, CDR2 FQNEAQ (reference sequence). CDR3 DNA: TGTGCCAGCAGCTTAGGGGTCGTTGCTGAAGCTTTCTTT. This codes for CASSLGVVAEAFF.

The J gene is TRBJ2-1, the V gene TRBV29-1; TRBD2 might be the D (5 bases). Trimming left V 4 bases short and J 3 bases short, with 10 bases between. The CDR3 length is 13 residues. Per the germline V gene, CDR1 is SQVTM and CDR2 is ANQGSEA. This CDR3 reads CSVGRDVYNEQFF. The CDR3 DNA sequence: TGCAGCGTTGGCCGGGATGTCTACAATGAGCAGTTCTTC.

CDR3: CASSQDSRAGELFF. In DNA form, the CDR3 reads TGTGCCAGCAGCCAAGATAGTCGTGCCGGGGAGCTGTTTTTT. The gene calls are TRBV4-2 and TRBJ2-2; no clear D. V was shortened by 0 bases and J by 6 bases, with 8 bases between the two germline ends. This CDR3 contains 14 residues. CDR1 is LGHNA, CDR2 YNFKEQ, per germline.

The J gene is TRBJ2-4, the V gene TRBV19; D is unresolved. This CDR3 region has 14 residues. The V end was cut by 3 bases, the J end by 3 bases, with 9 bases between. Germline V CDR1 and CDR2: LNHDA, SQIVND (reference sequence). The CDR3 nucleotides read TGTGCCAGTAGTATTTGGGGTGACAAAAACATTCAGTACTTC. It is translated as CASSIWGDKNIQYF.

The chain uses TRBV27 and TRBJ2-5; a possible D gene is TRBD1 (5 bases). Germline V gene data show CDR1 as MNHEY and CDR2 as SMNVEV (reference sequence). The CDR3 contains 15 residues. Trimming took off 2 bases at V and 2 bases at J, with 12 bases between the two ends. In DNA form, the CDR3 reads TGTGCCAGCAGTTTAGGGGCAAGTGCTCAAGAGACCCAGTACTTC. Translation gives CASSLGASAQETQYF.

The chain carries TRBV9 and TRBJ2-3; the D is unclear. V was shortened by 4 bases and J by 0 bases, with 9 bases between the two germline ends. Per the germline V gene, CDR1 is SGDLS and CDR2 is YYNGEE. The CDR3 has 14 amino acids. In DNA, the CDR3 is TGTGCCAGCAGCCCCGTCGGGAGCACAGATACGCAGTATTTT. Its protein is CASSPVGSTDTQYF.

V gene TRBV4-2 combines with J gene TRBJ2-5; 8 bases line up with TRBD2. Judging by the DNA end, TRBJ2-7 fits better; the J call may be wrong. CDR1 is LGHNA and CDR2 is YNFKEQ in the germline V gene. CDR3 size: 15 residues. The CDR3 protein is CASSQDSGGDYEQYF. The CDR3 nucleotides read TGTGCCAGCAGCCAAGATTCGGGAGGGGACTACGAGCAGTACTTC.

In its sample, this clone was seen once. The chain couples TRBV28 to TRBJ1-3, with 7 bases aligning to TRBD1. CDR1 and CDR2 (germline): MDHEN, SYDVKM. The J segment lost 0 bases and the V segment lost 2 bases, leaving 16 bases of the junction unmatched. The length of the CDR3 is 20 residues. CDR3 DNA sequence: TGTGCCAGCAGTTTACTCTTCTTTAAACCGGGACAGAGCTCTGGAAACACCATATATTTT. As protein: CASSLLFFKPGQSSGNTIYF.

The gene calls are TRBV2 and TRBJ2-3, with D tentatively TRBD1 or TRBD2 (6 bases each). This CDR3 is built from 15 residues. Germline CDR1 reads SNHLY; CDR2 reads FYNNEI. V was clipped by 8 bases and J by 4 bases, with 19 bases between them. The CDR3 is CASLRGDWLADTQYF. The DNA for the CDR3 is TGTGCCAGCTTAAGGGGGGATTGGTTAGCAGATACGCAGTATTTT.

This clone was recorded a few times. For the CDR3, the DNA is TGTGCCAGCAGCTATTATCGACGGAATCCCTCTGGGGCCAACGTCCTGACTTTC. The encoded protein is CASSYYRRNPSGANVLTF. The chain couples TRBV5-6 to TRBJ2-6; D is ambiguous. The V gene's germline CDR1 is SGHDT and CDR2 YYEEEE. Trimming removed 3 bases at V and 0 bases at J, with 16 bases between. CDR3 size: 18 residues.

The V and J genes are TRBV28 and TRBJ1-2; D not resolved. CDR3 length: 11 residues. CDR1 and CDR2 from the germline V gene are MDHEN and SYDVKM. CDR3 sequence (DNA): TGTGGTATAGGATCTCGCTATGGCTACACCTTC. This sequence encodes CGIGSRYGYTF.

This chain connects TRBV19 to TRBJ2-1, with 7 bases aligning to TRBD2. The CDR3 is made up of 15 amino acids. Germline values: CDR1 LNHDA, CDR2 SQIVND (reference sequence). Unmatched junction bases numbered 6, after V lost 7 bases and J lost 0 bases. CDR3 nucleotides: TGTGCCAGTACCCCCCGGGGGGACTCCTACAATGAGCAGTTCTTC. Its protein is CASTPRGDSYNEQFF.

The V and J genes are TRBV7-3 and TRBJ2-1, with 8 positions matching TRBD1. The V and J ends lost 5 bases and 4 bases, in that order; junction bases with no gene match: 7. The length of the CDR3 is 15 residues. Looked up from germline, CDR1 is SGHTA and CDR2 is FQGTGA. Written as DNA, the CDR3 is TGTGCCAGCAGCCGAACAGGGGGTATTTACAATGAGCAGTTCTTC. Translated, it gives CASSRTGGIYNEQFF.

The chain links TRBV6-6 to TRBJ2-2; D call uncertain. The germline V and J ends were trimmed by 5 bases and 7 bases, with 11 bases remaining between them. This CDR3 is built from 13 residues. Looked up from germline, CDR1 is MNHNY and CDR2 is SVGAGI (reference sequence). The CDR3 coding sequence is TGTGCCAGCAGTCCGATACGGAGCGGGGAGCTGTTTTTT. The encoded protein is CASSPIRSGELFF.

This sequence joins TRBV10-3 and TRBJ2-5, with TRBD1 matching over 7 bases. This CDR3 region has 17 residues. CDR1 is ENHRY and CDR2 is SYGVKD in the germline V gene. The J segment lost 5 bases and the V segment lost 0 bases, leaving 12 bases of the junction unmatched. CDR3 loop: CAISESELGQERETQYF. The CDR3 nucleotides read TGTGCCATCAGTGAGTCGGAGTTAGGACAGGAGAGGGAGACCCAGTACTTC.

The gene calls are TRBV28 and TRBJ1-4; weak D call: TRBD1 (6 bases). The length of the CDR3 is 14 residues. Germline CDR1 reads MDHEN; CDR2 reads SYDVKM. The V end lost 6 bases, the J end lost 6 bases, and 14 bases lay between the germline ends. This CDR3 reads CASSTGGADEKLFF. The CDR3 DNA sequence: TGTGCCAGCAGCACGGGGGGGGCCGATGAAAAACTGTTTTTT.

The chain joins TRBV18 to TRBJ2-6, with 7 bases lining up with TRBD2. V shed 1 base, J shed 4 bases, and the junction held 4 bases outside the gene matches. The CDR3 sequence is 16 residues long. Germline CDR1 reads KGHSH; CDR2 reads LQKENI. In DNA, the CDR3 is TGTGCCAGCTCACCACAAGCGGGGCACGGGGCCAACGTCCTGACTTTC. Translating gives CASSPQAGHGANVLTF.

The chain employs TRBV6-5 and TRBJ2-4; D remains ambiguous. The V and J ends lost 5 bases and 4 bases respectively, with 9 bases between them. The length of the CDR3 is 13 residues. The germline V gene encodes CDR1 MNHEY and CDR2 SVGAGI. CDR3 nucleotides: TGTGCCAGCAGTACTGTATTGAAAAACATTCAGTACTTC. This encodes CASSTVLKNIQYF.

The chain links TRBV6-5 to TRBJ2-6; D gene uncertain. The CDR3 length is 13 residues. The V end lost 0 bases, the J end lost 9 bases, and 6 bases lay between the germline ends. CDR1 MNHEY and CDR2 SVGAGI come from the germline V gene. Here the CDR3 reads CASSYSFVNVLTF. The CDR3 region has the DNA TGTGCCAGCAGTTACTCGTTCGTCAACGTCCTGACTTTC.